In this sample, the clone carrying this T cell receptor (beta chain) turned up once. What it recognizes is unknown. Each CDR3 protein is one row after TCRdb ran MiXCR on the reads. The repertoire holds under 500,000 distinct CDR3 sequences, with about two fifths as singletons. Germline values: CDR1 MNHEY, CDR2 SMNVEV (reference sequence). The CDR3 spans 17 residues. V lost 5 bases and J 8 bases, leaving 25 bases between the germline ends. The data were taken from a study of T cell repertoires in cytomegalovirus infection. Study-level background: The authors relied on CMV epitopes, both recently identified HLA-C-restricted and well-studied HLA-B-restricted. An indication of both CMV infection and matching HLA type came from public TCR beta signatures.

Broader study findings: Pooled public TCR beta family frequency picked out CMV carriers with the relevant HLA. HLA-C-restricted TCR beta clonotypes specific for CMV led the ex vivo response.

Material: cultured PBMCs, obtained from culture after CMV antigen stimulation. J is TRBJ2-1 and V is TRBV27, with D perhaps TRBD2 (6 bases). This receptor was obtained from a human donor in good health (CMV status not recorded). Some clones in this sample may be carry-over from other donors' samples. The CDR3 DNA is TGTGCCAGCAGTCCCCGACTAGGGGTACGTATGGGCCATGAGCAGTTCTTC. Protein product: CASSPRLGVRMGHEQFF.